The 32 T cell receptor beta chains below come from one sample, sequenced in a study of shared clonotypes between healthy human individuals. TCRdb's copy holds only in-frame clones and misses some; the assay was immunoSEQ multiplex PCR. The data contain 2 million or so clones, 85% to 95% of them seen just once; the ten biggest clones take up 0.13%. The specimen was naive CD4+ T cells sorted from blood. Indicated subset: CD45RA+ positively selected. Every receptor here comes from a man aged 18-30 years in good health.

This chain uses TRBV6-1 with TRBJ1-6; TRBD1 is a possible D gene (6 bases). V was pared by 6 bases and J by 11 bases, with 14 bases between. The CDR3 sequence is 13 residues long. Germline V CDR1 and CDR2: MNHNS, SASEGT. The CDR3: CASRNRESAPLHF. Written as DNA, the CDR3 is TGTGCCAGCAGAAACAGGGAATCGGCACCCCTCCACTTT.

This rearrangement joins TRBV4-3 to TRBJ1-5, with TRBD1 identical over 11 bases. Germline V lookup: CDR1 LGHNA, CDR2 YSLEER. The CDR3 is 18 residues long. Trimming cost V 4 bases and J 6 bases; bases outside gene matches: 14. This CDR3 is CASSLKSPGQGARQPQHF. DNA for the CDR3: TGCGCCAGCAGCCTTAAATCGCCCGGACAGGGGGCGCGTCAGCCCCAGCATTTT.

The CDR3 sequence is CASSFLGINYNEQFF. In DNA, the CDR3 is TGTGCCAGCAGCTTCCTAGGCATCAACTACAATGAGCAGTTCTTC. The chain uses TRBV7-8 and TRBJ2-1; no reliable D call. V was pared by 3 bases and J by 3 bases, with 12 bases between. CDR1 is SGHVS, CDR2 FQNEAQ, per germline. CDR3 length equals 15 residues. The full variable domain, rest sourced from reference TRBV7-8 and TRBJ2-1, is GAGVSQSPRYKVAKRGQDVALRCDPISGHVSLFWYQQALGQGPEFLTYFQNEAQLDKSGLPSDRFFAERPEGSVSTLKIQRTQQEDSAVYLCASSFLGINYNEQFFGPGTRLTVL.

The genes are TRBV6-5 and TRBJ1-1, with D uncertain. Trimming took 5 bases from V and 5 from J, leaving 15 bases between them. Germline CDR1 and CDR2: MNHEY and SVGAGI. This CDR3 spans 14 amino acids. CDR3 amino acids: CASSLGGLRTEAFF. CDR3 nucleotide sequence: TGTGCCAGCAGTCTGGGCGGACTGCGGACTGAAGCTTTCTTT.

The chain combines TRBV6-1 with TRBJ2-1; TRBD2 agrees at 8 bases. CDR3 length: 15 residues. V trimming: 4 bases; J trimming: 0 bases; junction bases outside the gene matches: 2. From germline, CDR1 is MNHNS and CDR2 SASEGT. CDR3 residues: CASSAGTSSYNEQFF. CDR3 bases: TGTGCCAGCAGTGCCGGGACTAGCTCCTACAATGAGCAGTTCTTC.

The rearrangement uses TRBV18 and TRBJ1-5; no clear D gene. The CDR3 has 15 amino acids. V lost 3 bases, J lost 1 base, and 10 bases lay in between. Germline V gene lookup returns CDR1 KGHSH and CDR2 LQKENI. CDR3 sequence: CASSPSGPSNQPQHF. The DNA for the CDR3 is TGTGCCAGCTCACCGTCCGGGCCCAGCAATCAGCCCCAGCATTTT.

V gene TRBV9 combines with J gene TRBJ1-2; no clear D gene. V was shortened by 1 base and J by 4 bases, with 8 bases between the two germline ends. This CDR3 spans 13 amino acids. Per germline, CDR1 SGDLS and CDR2 YYNGEE. CDR3 residues: CASSVSQSYGYTF. As DNA, the CDR3 is TGTGCCAGCAGCGTATCGCAGAGCTATGGCTACACCTTC.

On this clone itself: Different DNA sequences within this sample yield the same CDR3. The V and J genes are TRBV5-4 and TRBJ2-7; a possible D gene is TRBD1 (5 bases). Trimming took 3 bases from V and 0 from J, leaving 7 bases between them. Germline V gives CDR1 SGHNT, CDR2 YYREEE (reference sequence). The length of the CDR3 is 13 residues. This CDR3 is CASSSDSSYEQYF. As DNA, the CDR3 is TGTGCCAGCAGCTCTGACAGCTCCTACGAGCAGTACTTC.

This chain links TRBV27 with TRBJ2-5; 9 nucleotides align to TRBD1. CDR1 is MNHEY and CDR2 is SMNVEV in the germline V gene (reference sequence). The ends lost 2 bases at V and 1 base at J; junction bases unmatched: 8. The CDR3 runs to 17 residues. The CDR3 nucleotides read TGTGCCAGCAGTTTAAGACAGGGGACAGGGCTCCAAGAGACCCAGTACTTC. It translates to CASSLRQGTGLQETQYF.

A single count supports this clone. CDR3 sequence: CASSATVQETQYF. The CDR3 nucleotides read TGTGCCAGCAGCGCGACAGTTCAAGAGACCCAGTACTTC. V gene TRBV9 combines with J gene TRBJ2-5; maybe TRBD1 (5 bases). This CDR3 comprises 13 residues. The germline V gene encodes CDR1 SGDLS and CDR2 YYNGEE. V was pared by 3 bases and J by 2 bases, with 8 bases between.

This clone has a single count. CDR3 in amino acids: CASSYSSGRSADTQYF. CDR3 coding DNA: TGTGCCAGCAGTTACTCTAGCGGGAGGAGTGCAGATACGCAGTATTTT. V gene TRBV6-6 combines with J gene TRBJ2-3, with 10 bases fitting TRBD2. The CDR3 loop spans 16 amino acids. The V gene end was trimmed by 0 bases and the J gene end by 4 bases; junction bases not matched to a gene: 4. Germline lookup yields CDR1 MNHNY and CDR2 SVGAGI (reference sequence).

The chain carries TRBV5-6 and TRBJ2-7; unclear D gene. The CDR3 totals 14 residues. With 7 bases removed from V and 2 bases from J, the gap between germline ends came to 16 bases. In germline, CDR1 is SGHDT, CDR2 YYEEEE. CDR3 amino acids: CASASLTYAYEQYF. CDR3 sequence (DNA): TGTGCCAGCGCCTCCCTGACTTATGCCTACGAGCAGTACTTC.

The chain joins TRBV7-2 to TRBJ1-5; unclear D gene. There are 13 residues in the CDR3. Germline assignment: CDR1 SGHTA and CDR2 FQGNSA. With 2 bases removed from V and 4 bases from J, the gap between germline ends came to 6 bases. The DNA of the CDR3 is TGTGCCAGCAGCTTATACGAAAATCAGCCCCAGCATTTT. It codes for CASSLYENQPQHF.

The chain couples TRBV27 to TRBJ2-1; 10 positions agree with TRBD1. CDR1 MNHEY and CDR2 SMNVEV come from the germline V gene (reference sequence). After removal of 4 bases from V and 4 bases from J, the junction contained 4 bases not matched to a gene. The CDR3 extends over 15 amino acids. The CDR3 sequence: CASSSGQGRYNEQFF. The CDR3 DNA reads TGTGCCAGCAGTTCGGGACAGGGGAGATACAATGAGCAGTTCTTC.

A few counts support this clone. The V gene is TRBV10-3, the J gene TRBJ1-3; TRBD1 aligns across 8 bases. CDR1 and CDR2 (germline): ENHRY, SYGVKD. Trimming took 6 bases from V and 4 from J; bases not matched to a gene: 17. The CDR3 length is 18 residues. In DNA, the CDR3 is TGTGCCATCAGCCGATCAACTACCTACAGGGGGGAAGGAAACACCATATATTTT. Amino acid sequence: CAISRSTTYRGEGNTIYF.

V is TRBV5-1 and J is TRBJ2-7; 9 nucleotides match TRBD1. V was pared by 2 bases and J by 2 bases, with 5 bases of the junction left unmatched. The CDR3 is 15 residues long. CDR1 is SGHRS and CDR2 is YFSETQ in the germline V gene. The DNA of the CDR3 is TGCGCCAGCAGCTTTCTGGGGACAGGGCCCTACGAGCAGTACTTC. This translates into CASSFLGTGPYEQYF.

This clone was seen a single time. The rearrangement links TRBV2 to TRBJ2-7; D is possibly TRBD2 (5 bases). CDR1 SNHLY and CDR2 FYNNEI come from the germline V gene. V shed 4 bases and J shed 0 bases, with 7 bases lying between them. The CDR3 consists of 13 residues. CDR3 DNA: TGTGCCAGCAGTGCGAGGGTCTCCTACGAGCAGTACTTC. Encoded protein: CASSARVSYEQYF.

The chain joins TRBV11-2 to TRBJ2-7, with 9 bases matching TRBD1. J lost 3 bases, V lost 5 bases, and 14 bases had no gene match. The germline V gene has CDR1 SGHAT and CDR2 FQNNGV. The CDR3 consists of 17 residues. The CDR3 protein is CASSPLGGDRANYEQYF. DNA for the CDR3: TGTGCCAGCAGCCCCCTCGGTGGGGACAGGGCCAACTACGAGCAGTACTTC.

As to this clone: Because the CDR3 is missing its conserved closing phenylalanine or tryptophan, this is likely a read error. Because the CDR3's place on the DNA is in doubt, the DNA is left out and the CDR3 is given as listed by TCRdb. V and J are TRBV5-1 and TRBJ2-7; the table assigns TRBD1, which was not confirmed against the DNA. Germline-derived CDR1 and CDR2 are SGHRS and YFSETQ. The CDR3 region is 10 residues in length, termini included. CDR3: CASPRAPGLS.

This clone was picked up one time. The chain has TRBV5-4 and TRBJ2-4, with D maybe TRBD2 (6 bases). This CDR3 spans 16 amino acids. V was shortened by 1 base and J by 1 base, with 12 bases between the two germline ends. From germline, CDR1 is SGHNT and CDR2 YYREEE (reference sequence). Here the CDR3 DNA reads TGTGCCAGCAGCTTGTCTGGCGGAGGGGCCAAAAACATTCAGTACTTC. Encoded protein: CASSLSGGGAKNIQYF.

The chain joins TRBV30 to TRBJ1-2, with D possibly matching TRBD1 (5 bases). There are 14 residues in the CDR3. In germline, CDR1 is GTSNPN, CDR2 SVGIG (reference sequence). V shed 4 bases and J shed 2 bases, with 14 bases lying between them. This CDR3 is CAWNWAGRNYGYTF. The CDR3 nucleotides read TGTGCCTGGAACTGGGCAGGGAGAAACTATGGCTACACCTTC.

The chain combines TRBV6-6 with TRBJ2-1, with D unresolved. Per germline, CDR1 MNHNY and CDR2 SVGAGI (reference sequence). The CDR3 loop spans 16 amino acids. V gave up 4 bases and J gave up 4 bases, with 17 bases separating them. The CDR3 DNA reads TGTGCCAGCAGTTTAGACACCGTTTTGAATTACAATGAGCAGTTCTTC. Protein sequence: CASSLDTVLNYNEQFF.

The sample holds one count of this clone. CDR3 nucleotide sequence: TGCGCCAGCAGTCTTCCGGGGCCAACGGGCGAGCAGTACTTC. It yields the protein CASSLPGPTGEQYF. The rearrangement joins TRBV23-1 to TRBJ2-7; D tentatively fits TRBD1 or TRBD2 (5 bases each). TRBV23-1 is designated an ORF whose function remains uncertain. V was shortened by 4 bases and J by 6 bases, with 16 bases between the two germline ends. The CDR3 sequence is 14 residues long.

On this clone: Within the sample, other DNA sequences also encode this same CDR3. The chain has TRBV29-1 and TRBJ1-1, with D unclear. The CDR3 sequence is 10 residues long. Trimming removed 6 bases from V and 4 bases from J, with 6 bases in between. Germline CDR1 SQVTM, CDR2 ANQGSEA. CDR3 in amino acids: CSVLGTEAFF. In nucleotides, the CDR3 is TGCAGCGTCCTGGGCACTGAAGCTTTCTTT.

The J gene is TRBJ2-1, the V gene TRBV5-1; 8 bases are shared with TRBD1. This CDR3 comprises 14 residues. Germline CDR1 is SGHRS and CDR2 is YFSETQ. Germline trimming cut 4 bases from V and 5 bases from J; bases unmatched to any gene: 5. For the CDR3, the DNA is TGCGCCAGCAGCGCGACAGGGGCTAACAATGAGCAGTTCTTC. Encoded protein: CASSATGANNEQFF. Supplemented by reference TRBV5-1 and TRBJ2-1, the full variable domain reads KAGVTQTPRYLIKTRGQQVTLSCSPISGHRSVSWYQQTPGQGLQFLFEYFSETQRNKGNFPGRFSGRQFSNSRSEMNVSTLELGDSALYLCASSATGANNEQFFGPGTRLTVL.

The chain links TRBV30 to TRBJ2-5; 8 bases map to TRBD2. J gave up 0 bases and V 6 bases, and 3 bases lay outside the gene matches. CDR1 is GTSNPN and CDR2 is SVGIG in the germline V gene (reference sequence). The CDR3 length is 13 residues. The CDR3 spells CACAGGHQETQYF. The CDR3 DNA is TGTGCCTGTGCGGGGGGACACCAAGAGACCCAGTACTTC.

The chain has TRBV5-1 and TRBJ2-7; TRBD1 or TRBD2 may be the D gene (6 bases each). V dropped 3 bases and J dropped 6 bases, with 25 bases sitting between them. CDR1 is SGHRS and CDR2 is YFSETQ in the germline V gene. This CDR3 region has 17 residues. The CDR3 loop is CASSSTEQGGSSGEQYF. CDR3 bases: TGCGCCAGCAGCTCAACCGAACAAGGGGGGTCATCGGGCGAGCAGTACTTC.

The chain is built from TRBV30 and TRBJ1-2, with D unresolved. Trimming took 5 bases from V and 3 from J, leaving 13 bases between them. Germline CDR1 GTSNPN, CDR2 SVGIG (reference sequence). The CDR3 has 13 amino acids. The CDR3 here is CAWRRPKDYGYTF. CDR3 bases: TGTGCCTGGCGGAGGCCTAAGGACTATGGCTACACCTTC.

This clone is a singleton in its sample. The sample contains more than one DNA sequence encoding this CDR3. The CDR3, as DNA: TGTGCCAGCTCCCCCGGATACAATGAGCAGTTCTTC. This encodes CASSPGYNEQFF. This chain links TRBV18 with TRBJ2-1, with unresolved D. Germline loops: CDR1 KGHSH, CDR2 LQKENI. The germline V and J ends were trimmed by 6 bases and 4 bases, with 7 bases remaining between them. This CDR3 has 12 amino acids. Full variable domain (missing parts from reference TRBV18 and TRBJ2-1): NAGVMQNPRHLVRRRGQEARLRCSPMKGHSHVYWYRQLPEEGLKFMVYLQKENIIDESGMPKERFSAEFPKEGPSILRIQQVVRGDSAAYFCASSPGYNEQFFGPGTRLTVL.

This chain connects TRBV10-2 to TRBJ1-1, with D possibly matching TRBD1 (6 bases). Germline CDR1 reads WSHSY; CDR2 reads SAAADI. Trimming pared 2 bases from V and 1 base from J, leaving 11 bases between. The CDR3 is made up of 15 amino acids. CDR3: CASSEPRQENTEAFF. In DNA form, the CDR3 reads TGCGCCAGCAGTGAGCCCCGACAGGAGAACACTGAAGCTTTCTTT.

V usage is TRBV28 and J usage is TRBJ1-5; a possible D gene is TRBD1 (6 bases). The germline CDR1 and CDR2 sequences are MDHEN and SYDVKM. CDR3 length equals 15 residues. The V end lost 8 bases, the J end lost 2 bases, and 16 bases lay between the germline ends. In DNA, the CDR3 is TGTGCCAGCCGTCCTGGGGGCGTGGGCAATCAGCCCCAGCATTTT. It encodes CASRPGGVGNQPQHF. Supplemented by reference TRBV28 and TRBJ1-5, the full variable domain reads DVKVTQSSRYLVKRTGEKVFLECVQDMDHENMFWYRQDPGLGLRLIYFSYDVKMKEKGDIPEGYSVSREKKERFSLILESASTNQTSMYLCASRPGGVGNQPQHFGDGTRLSIL.

The chain links TRBV11-3 to TRBJ1-6; tentatively, D is TRBD1 (5 bases). The V and J ends lost 2 bases and 9 bases respectively, with 11 bases between them. The CDR3 sequence is 14 residues long. CDR1 and CDR2 from the germline V gene are SGHNT and YENEEA. CDR3 nucleotide sequence: TGTGCCAGCAGCTTACAGGGAGAAGGTTCACCCCTCCACTTT. This translates into CASSLQGEGSPLHF.